This T cell receptor beta chain was found in a study of a mutant IDH1 vaccine in newly diagnosed glioma. Overall study context: Antecedent treatment encompassed radiotherapy, temozolomide, or their combination; the majority received both. The study's findings and limits: Variations in leading peripheral T cell clonotypes appeared to have no connection with pseudoprogression.

Germline V gene sequence: CDR1 MNHEY, CDR2 SMNVEV (reference sequence). The CDR3 covers 12 residues. The V and J ends lost 3 bases and 3 bases respectively, with 5 bases between them. TCRdb's copy holds only in-frame clones and misses some; the assay was immunoSEQ multiplex PCR. The data contain 70,000 or so clones, around 88% of them seen just once; the ten biggest clones take up roughly 4.4%. Time point given: baseline, week 1 (first vaccination visit). The treatment is: pre-vaccination baseline after standard-of-care therapy. This clone was seen once. The antigen remains undetermined. Sequences were derived from peripheral blood mononuclear cells (PBMCs), sampled from a glioma patient treated with radiotherapy, temozolomide or both. The V call is TRBV27, the J call TRBJ1-1; D is uncertain. This receptor was obtained from a woman younger than 35 with glioma. Some clones in this sample may be carry-over from other donors' samples. CDR3 loop: CASSFPYTEAFF. DNA of the CDR3: TGTGCCAGCAGTTTCCCGTACACTGAAGCTTTCTTT.